These 32 T cell receptor beta chains share one sample of origin, sequenced in a study of human T cells and chemical hapten exposure. TCRdb reprocessed the RACE reads with MiXCR, giving one entry per CDR3 protein. The sample lists roughly 200,000 distinct CDR3 sequences, about 25% occurring once. Time point indicated: patch test 3, about 24 weeks after DPC sensitization. Treatment specified: therapeutic diphenylcyclopropenone sensitization with weekly scalp DPC. Material: whole blood, obtained in connection with sensitization to the hapten diphenylcyclopropenone (DPC). The receptors originated from a woman aged 40-49 years with alopecia areata. Some clones in this sample may be carry-over from other donors' samples.

This clonotype was seen ten or more times. This chain links TRBV6-2 or TRBV6-3 with TRBJ1-1; D unclear. The CDR3 covers 11 residues. Germline CDR1 MNHEY, CDR2 SVGEGT. The ends were cut back, 5 bases at V and 4 bases at J, with 5 bases in the middle. The CDR3 coding sequence is TGTGCCAGCAGTGCCTTCACTGAAGCTTTCTTT. Amino acid sequence: CASSAFTEAFF.

The table lists this clonotype with a few counts. The chain has TRBV29-1 and TRBJ1-1; D gene ambiguous. The V gene's germline CDR1 is SQVTM and CDR2 ANQGSEA. The ends were cut back, 0 bases at V and 5 bases at J, with 13 bases in the middle. The CDR3 is 14 amino acids. The CDR3 DNA reads TGCAGCGTTGAAGAAAAGGACGGTGTAACTGAAGCTTTCTTT. Amino acid sequence: CSVEEKDGVTEAFF.

This CDR3 is CASSQEVAGTQYF. DNA for the CDR3: TGTGCCAGCAGCCAAGAGGTAGCAGGTACGCAGTATTTT. The chain joins TRBV4-2 to TRBJ2-3; D remains ambiguous. The length of the CDR3 is 13 residues. The V gene lost 0 bases and the J gene lost 8 bases, with 9 bases spanning the gap. Per the germline V gene, CDR1 is LGHNA and CDR2 is YNFKEQ.

This clonotype has just a few counts. The genes are TRBV5-4 and TRBJ2-3; D gene uncertain. V shed 0 bases and J shed 5 bases, with 13 bases lying between them. CDR1 is SGHNT, CDR2 YYREEE, per germline (reference sequence). This CDR3 spans 15 amino acids. CDR3 DNA sequence: TGTGCCAGCAGCTTGGAAGGGTTGATTGGAGATACGCAGTATTTT. It yields the protein CASSLEGLIGDTQYF.

The rearrangement uses TRBV7-9 and TRBJ1-2; D not resolved. The CDR3 covers 13 residues. CDR1 is SEHNR, CDR2 FQNEAQ, per germline (reference sequence). Deletions cut 5 bases from V and 5 bases from J, with 12 bases between. This CDR3 is CASSQAGGYGYTF. The CDR3 coding sequence is TGTGCCAGCAGCCAGGCGGGAGGGTATGGCTACACCTTC.

This rearrangement joins TRBV5-1 to TRBJ2-4; D assignment may be TRBD1 or TRBD2 (5 bases each). This CDR3 contains 13 residues. Trimming stripped 5 bases from V and 8 bases from J, with 14 bases between. Germline values: CDR1 SGHRS, CDR2 YFSETQ. CDR3 sequence (DNA): TGCGCCAGCAGTCTGGGGACCTCCGACATTCAGTACTTC. Translating gives CASSLGTSDIQYF.

This clonotype was counted at least ten times. The rearrangement uses TRBV28 and TRBJ1-5; no firm D call. The CDR3 covers 13 residues. The V and J ends lost 1 base and 2 bases respectively, with 3 bases between them. The germline gives CDR1 MDHEN, CDR2 SYDVKM. In nucleotides, the CDR3 is TGTGCCAGCAGTTTATACGGCAATCAGCCCCAGCATTTT. Its translation is CASSLYGNQPQHF.

This clonotype was found a few times. This rearrangement joins TRBV4-2 to TRBJ2-7; 12 nucleotides agree with TRBD1. Per germline, CDR1 LGHNA and CDR2 YNFKEQ. J gave up 5 bases and V 0 bases, and 11 bases lay outside the gene matches. The CDR3 is made up of 18 amino acids. The CDR3 DNA reads as TGTGCCAGCAGCCAAGAAGATGTGTGGGGACAGGGGGCCCACGAGCAGTACTTC. Its protein product is CASSQEDVWGQGAHEQYF.

This clonotype was detected only a few times. V usage is TRBV4-2 and J usage is TRBJ2-1, with 11 bases that match TRBD2. This CDR3 is built from 16 residues. V shed 2 bases and J 7 bases; nucleotides not matched to a gene: 7. Germline CDR1 reads LGHNA; CDR2 reads YNFKEQ. This chain's CDR3 is CASSQTTSGSFNEQFF. The CDR3, as DNA: TGTGCCAGCAGCCAAACTACTAGCGGGAGCTTTAATGAGCAGTTCTTC.

This clonotype was seen a handful of times. The gene calls are TRBV6-2 or TRBV6-3 and TRBJ1-2; D is unresolved. The CDR3 loop spans 11 amino acids. CDR1 and CDR2 from the germline V gene are MNHEY and SVGEGT. Trimming pared 8 bases from V and 4 bases from J, leaving 8 bases between. This CDR3 is CASRVSYGYTF. The CDR3 DNA follows: TGTGCCAGCCGGGTCTCCTATGGCTACACCTTC.

Notes on this clonotype: At one of its ends the junction is not consistent with the germline gene, which may arise from a read error. The chain has TRBV28 and TRBJ1-1; 9 nucleotides agree with TRBD1. Germline V lookup: CDR1 MDHEN, CDR2 SYDVKM. CDR3 length equals 12 residues. The CDR3 reads CVSVKDRGEAFF. The CDR3, as DNA: TGTGTCAGCGTCAAAGACAGGGGGGAAGCTTTCTTT.

The table lists this clonotype with many counts. The chain recombines TRBV2 with TRBJ1-5; D not resolved. Germline-derived CDR1 and CDR2 are SNHLY and FYNNEI. The CDR3 runs to 13 residues. The V end lost 2 bases, the J end lost 4 bases, and 6 bases lay between the germline ends. The CDR3 protein is CASSEFENQPQHF. CDR3 nucleotides: TGTGCCAGCAGTGAATTCGAAAATCAGCCCCAGCATTTT.

This chain joins TRBV24-1 and TRBJ1-1; 8 bases agree with TRBD1. The CDR3 consists of 13 residues. Germline-derived CDR1 and CDR2 are KGHDR and SFDVKD. The V gene end was trimmed by 3 bases and the J gene end by 7 bases; junction bases not matched to a gene: 3. This chain's CDR3 is CATSDTGQGEAFF. For the CDR3, the DNA is TGTGCCACCAGTGATACTGGACAGGGTGAAGCTTTCTTT.

This chain links TRBV9 with TRBJ2-1; D tentatively fits TRBD1 or TRBD2 (5 bases each). This CDR3 has 15 residues. Trimming cost V 0 bases and J 9 bases, with 16 bases left between them. CDR1 and CDR2 (germline): SGDLS, YYNGEE. The DNA of the CDR3 is TGTGCCAGCAGCGTAGGTCAGGGACGGTATGGTGAGCAGTTCTTC. Translating gives CASSVGQGRYGEQFF.

Only a few counts were recorded for this clonotype. The chain is built from TRBV4-3 and TRBJ1-2, with D perhaps TRBD1 (5 bases). The CDR3 consists of 17 residues. Germline lookup yields CDR1 LGHNA and CDR2 YSLEER. V lost 0 bases to trimming and J lost 2 bases, with 16 bases between them. CDR3 loop: CASSQDVATGHNYGYTF. The CDR3 nucleotides are TGCGCCAGCAGCCAAGATGTGGCCACAGGTCACAACTATGGCTACACCTTC.

Of note for this clonotype: The junction differs from germline at one of its ends, possibly a read error. J is TRBJ1-1 and V is TRBV10-3; 11 nucleotides align to TRBD1. Germline V gene sequence: CDR1 ENHRY, CDR2 SYGVKD. CDR3 length equals 15 residues. The CDR3 protein is CAFRFGTGGRTEAFF. The CDR3 nucleotides are TGTGCCTTCAGGTTCGGGACAGGGGGTCGGACTGAAGCTTTCTTT.

The V and J genes are TRBV20-1 and TRBJ2-1; D unresolved. Germline CDR1 reads DFQATT; CDR2 reads SNEGSKA (reference sequence). CDR3 length equals 13 residues. The germline V and J ends were trimmed by 0 bases and 4 bases, with 7 bases remaining between them. The CDR3 sequence is CSARDYEYNEQFF. The DNA for the CDR3 is TGCAGTGCTAGAGATTACGAATACAATGAGCAGTTCTTC.

V usage is TRBV11-1 and J usage is TRBJ2-1; possibly TRBD2 for D (5 bases). Germline loops: CDR1 SGHAT, CDR2 FQDESV (reference sequence). The V gene lost 3 bases and the J gene lost 0 bases, with 18 bases spanning the gap. This CDR3 is built from 18 residues. The CDR3: CASSFPVSGGGSYNEQFF. The DNA for the CDR3 is TGTGCCAGCAGCTTTCCCGTTTCTGGCGGAGGCTCCTACAATGAGCAGTTCTTC.

The gene calls are TRBV6-5 and TRBJ2-7, with 12 bases fitting TRBD2. Trimming at V came to 5 bases and at J to 6 bases, leaving 11 bases not matched to a gene. CDR1 and CDR2 (germline): MNHEY, SVGAGI. The CDR3 is 16 amino acids. The chain's CDR3 is CASSPQAGTSGFEQYF. As DNA, the CDR3 is TGTGCCAGCAGTCCACAAGCCGGGACTAGCGGGTTCGAGCAGTACTTC.

This clonotype was counted ten times or more. The chain carries TRBV7-9 and TRBJ2-1, with TRBD2 identical over 7 bases. Germline trimming cut 4 bases from V and 1 base from J; bases unmatched to any gene: 7. The germline V gene encodes CDR1 SEHNR and CDR2 FQNEAQ (reference sequence). The CDR3 is 16 residues long. CDR3 residues: CASSSRSGVSYNEQFF. In DNA form, the CDR3 reads TGTGCCAGCAGCTCGCGAAGCGGGGTTTCCTACAATGAGCAGTTCTTC.

This chain joins TRBV4-3 and TRBJ2-6, with D possibly TRBD1 on 6 matching bases. The germline CDR1 and CDR2 sequences are LGHNA and YSLEER. V was pared by 2 bases and J by 1 base, with 9 bases between. CDR3 length: 16 residues. CDR3 DNA: TGCGCCAGCAGCCAATTCCAGGGGTCTGGGGCCAACGTCCTGACTTTC. The encoded protein is CASSQFQGSGANVLTF.

The chain recombines TRBV28 with TRBJ1-4; D might be TRBD1 (6 bases). Germline V gene lookup returns CDR1 MDHEN and CDR2 SYDVKM. The CDR3 has 14 residues. Trimming took 5 bases from V and 6 from J, leaving 13 bases between them. Here the CDR3 reads CASSKGGSDEKLFF. The CDR3 DNA follows: TGTGCCAGCAGTAAGGGGGGCAGCGATGAAAAACTGTTTTTT.

The chain couples TRBV20-1 to TRBJ2-7; 15 nucleotides match TRBD2. V lost 4 bases, J lost 3 bases, and 1 base stayed unmatched. The germline V gene encodes CDR1 DFQATT and CDR2 SNEGSKA (reference sequence). The CDR3 totals 14 residues. Here the CDR3 reads CSAKGLAGGYEQYF. The CDR3 nucleotides are TGCAGTGCTAAGGGACTAGCGGGAGGCTACGAGCAGTACTTC.

This clonotype turned up a few times. The V call is TRBV28, the J call TRBJ2-1; the match to TRBD2 covers 10 bases. V was pared by 10 bases and J by 8 bases, with 14 bases of the junction left unmatched. CDR1 and CDR2 from the germline V gene are MDHEN and SYDVKM. This CDR3 contains 15 residues. CDR3 residues: CATKRLAGEIDEQFF. As DNA, the CDR3 is TGTGCCACCAAAAGACTAGCGGGCGAGATCGATGAGCAGTTCTTC.

This clonotype has a count of ten or more. The gene calls are TRBV12-3 or TRBV12-4 and TRBJ2-7; D not resolved. The CDR3 contains 14 residues. V dropped 2 bases and J dropped 4 bases, with 12 bases sitting between them. The DNA of the CDR3 is TGTGCCAGCAGTTTAATACAGAGCCTTTACGAGCAGTACTTC. This gives the protein CASSLIQSLYEQYF.

This clonotype appeared a few times. The chain uses TRBV5-1 and TRBJ2-5; TRBD2 matches 9 bases. This CDR3 has 14 residues. The V and J ends lost 5 bases and 6 bases, in that order; junction bases with no gene match: 8. Germline V lookup: CDR1 SGHRS, CDR2 YFSETQ. The CDR3 sequence is CASRNSGSGKTQYF. The CDR3 region has the DNA TGCGCCAGCAGGAATAGCGGGAGCGGAAAGACCCAGTACTTC.

This chain links TRBV4-2 with TRBJ2-2; 7 bases match TRBD2. The CDR3 spans 17 residues. V gave up 1 base and J gave up 3 bases; unmatched junction bases: 8. Germline loops: CDR1 LGHNA, CDR2 YNFKEQ. This chain's CDR3 is CASSQGSGLADTGELFF. In DNA, the CDR3 is TGTGCCAGCAGCCAAGGAAGTGGGCTAGCGGACACCGGGGAGCTGTTTTTT.

V gene TRBV12-3 or TRBV12-4 combines with J gene TRBJ1-3, with 7 bases identical to TRBD1. CDR3 size: 15 residues. V was clipped by 6 bases and J by 4 bases; unmatched bases: 9. The CDR3 spells CASRVSGGRGNTIYF. In nucleotides, the CDR3 is TGTGCCAGCAGGGTTTCAGGGGGAAGAGGAAACACCATATATTTT.

This clonotype was recorded a few times. The V gene is TRBV15, the J gene TRBJ2-1; 8 bases fit TRBD1. Unmatched junction bases numbered 13, after V lost 3 bases and J lost 0 bases. This CDR3 comprises 19 residues. Germline V gene sequence: CDR1 LNHNV, CDR2 YYDKDF (reference sequence). The CDR3, as DNA: TGTGCCACCAGCAGGAGGCCAGGGGGCGGCTTACCCTCCTACAATGAGCAGTTCTTC. Translating gives CATSRRPGGGLPSYNEQFF.

V and J are TRBV29-1 and TRBJ2-5, with D possibly being TRBD1 or TRBD2 (6 bases each). V was shortened by 7 bases and J by 5 bases, with 23 bases between the two germline ends. The CDR3 runs to 15 residues. CDR1 and CDR2 from the germline V gene are SQVTM and ANQGSEA. CDR3 amino acids: CSARRGAGIWETQYF. The CDR3 DNA follows: TGCAGCGCCCGAAGGGGGGCAGGTATTTGGGAGACCCAGTACTTC.

The V call is TRBV6-6, the J call TRBJ2-7, with D maybe TRBD2 (7 bases). The CDR3 spans 16 residues. V shed 6 bases and J shed 1 base, with 19 bases lying between them. Per the germline V gene, CDR1 is MNHNY and CDR2 is SVGAGI (reference sequence). The CDR3, as DNA: TGTGCCAGCAGCAATCCCGAGGGGGGGCTGTCCTACGAGCAGTACTTC. It yields the protein CASSNPEGGLSYEQYF.

This clonotype has a handful of counts. The chain uses TRBV7-8 and TRBJ1-5; no clear D gene. The germline V gene encodes CDR1 SGHVS and CDR2 FQNEAQ. The CDR3 totals 12 residues. Trimming took 0 bases from V and 11 from J, leaving 8 bases between them. The CDR3 DNA sequence: TGTGCCAGCAGCTTAGCGTCGGGGTCCCAGCATTTT. Translation gives CASSLASGSQHF.